A single sample is the source of the 3 T cell receptor beta chains below, sequenced in a study of regulatory T cells in long-lasting Graves disease. Time point specified: newly diagnosed GD, antithyroid drugs for less than 3 months. The authors made the TCR library using RNA they extracted from PBMCs. Arm-PCR of CDR3 regions with iRepertoire HTBI primers generated TCR beta libraries. TCRdb fed the multiplex PCR reads into MiXCR, producing one record per CDR3 protein. The table shows approximately 470,000 distinct CDR3 sequences, with about 17% occurring only once. These data also featured in a second study, about T cells in Graves' hyperthyroidism and ophthalmopathy.

The sample here was peripheral blood mononuclear cells (PBMCs), taken at new diagnosis, from a patient treated with antithyroid drugs. The receptors shown here come from a middle-aged man with Graves disease.

This clonotype was seen more than once but under ten times. The chain carries TRBV4-2 and TRBJ2-2; 7 bases match TRBD2. V lost 0 bases to trimming and J lost 4 bases; unmatched junction nucleotides: 8. Germline V gives CDR1 LGHNA, CDR2 YNFKEQ. CDR3 length: 17 residues. CDR3 in amino acids: CASSQDSAGEATGELFF. The DNA for the CDR3 is TGTGCCAGCAGCCAAGATAGCGCGGGAGAAGCCACCGGGGAGCTGTTTTTT.

This clonotype came up a few times. This chain's CDR3 is CASSFGSAIFETQYF. The CDR3 DNA reads TGTGCCAGCAGCTTCGGTAGCGCCATCTTTGAGACCCAGTACTTC. This chain uses TRBV11-2 with TRBJ2-5; the D gene is possibly TRBD2 (5 bases). Germline CDR1 and CDR2: SGHAT and FQNNGV. This CDR3 is 15 amino acids long. Trimming took 3 bases from V and 5 from J, leaving 16 bases between them.

The chain combines TRBV5-1 with TRBJ1-2; D is perhaps TRBD1 (6 bases). The CDR3 length is 14 residues. V lost 4 bases, J lost 8 bases, and 18 bases lay in between. From germline, CDR1 is SGHRS and CDR2 YFSETQ. The CDR3 bases are TGCGCCAGCAGCAGGGGGGACACCGCTTGGGGCTACACCTTC. Amino acids: CASSRGDTAWGYTF.